The TCR beta chain under discussion was sequenced for a study of cytomegalovirus exposure and HLA in healthy donors. With 60 Vbeta and 13 Jbeta primers, the PCR was carried out. Method: immunoSEQ multiplex PCR; TCRdb's copy keeps in-frame clones and lacks some. The repertoire consists of 200,000 to 250,000 clones, with 85% occurring once and the leading ten covering about 1.2%. Findings and caveats of the study: In a later analysis, HLA-C alleles had the fewest associated TCRs, DRB1 alleles the most. Sequencing had likely introduced a cluster of highly shared sequence variants as an artifact. Some segments of the V type, notably TRBV6-2 and TRBV6-3, were excluded as indistinguishable.

A remark on this clone: Its target is unknown.

CDR3 length equals 16 residues. Trimming stripped 3 bases from V and 0 bases from J, with 14 bases between. CDR1 LNHDA and CDR2 SQIVND come from the germline V gene (reference sequence). This receptor was taken from a human donor in good health. J is TRBJ1-1 and V is TRBV19; D is perhaps TRBD1 (6 bases). Sequenced sample: PBMCs. The CDR3 is CASSIPGGGMNTEAFF. The CDR3 coding sequence is TGTGCCAGTAGTATCCCGGGGGGGGGCATGAACACTGAAGCTTTCTTT. Together with reference TRBV19 and TRBJ1-1, the CDR3 gives the full variable domain: DGGITQSPKYLFRKEGQNVTLSCEQNLNHDAMYWYRQDPGQGLRLIYYSQIVNDFQKGDIAEGYSVSREKKESFPLTVTSAQKNPTAFYLCASSIPGGGMNTEAFFGQGTRLTVV.